A single sample is the source of the 4 T cell receptor beta chains below, sequenced in a study of blood T cell repertoires in COVID-19. Using immunoSEQ multiplex PCR, the repertoire was profiled, and TCRdb retains in-frame clones only, with some absent. The repertoire holds approximately 290,000 clones, roughly 84% seen once, with 0.85% to 1% in the top ten. The material sequenced was peripheral blood. Every receptor here comes from a human donor with COVID-19, enrolled during active disease. The donor label of this sample is uncertain.

The gene calls are TRBV11-2 and TRBJ1-6; D call uncertain. Trimming left V 4 bases short and J 13 bases short, with 11 bases between. From germline, CDR1 is SGHAT and CDR2 FQNNGV. The CDR3 sequence is 12 residues long. CDR3 loop: CASSSPVSPLHF. In DNA, the CDR3 is TGTGCCAGCAGCTCCCCCGTATCGCCCCTCCACTTT.

J is TRBJ1-5 and V is TRBV28, with D unclear. This CDR3 spans 15 amino acids. Trimming stripped 7 bases from V and 2 bases from J, with 15 bases between. Germline CDR1 reads MDHEN; CDR2 reads SYDVKM. The DNA of the CDR3 is TGTGCCAGCACCCGTGGAGGTGAGGGCAATCAGCCCCAGCATTTT. It is translated as CASTRGGEGNQPQHF.

The chain links TRBV4-1 to TRBJ1-5; D may be TRBD1 (6 bases). The CDR3 runs 16 residues. With 0 bases removed from V and 6 bases from J, the gap between germline ends came to 15 bases. Germline V gene sequence: CDR1 MGHRA, CDR2 YSYEKL. CDR3 amino acids: CASSQEGQGRGQPQHF. For the CDR3, the DNA is TGCGCCAGCAGCCAAGAGGGGCAGGGGCGTGGTCAGCCCCAGCATTTT.

The chain's CDR3 is CASSPRQVWTEAFF. Written as DNA, the CDR3 is TGTGCCAGCAGTCCCCGACAGGTATGGACTGAAGCTTTCTTT. The chain recombines TRBV6-5 with TRBJ1-1, with D possibly being TRBD1 (6 bases). Germline V CDR1 and CDR2: MNHEY, SVGAGI. Between the trimmed V and J ends, which lost 5 bases and 5 bases, there was a span of 15 bases. CDR3 length: 14 residues.